Below, 26 T cell receptor beta chains from the same sample are listed, as sequenced in a study of CD8+CD57+ T cells in acquired aplastic anemia. Sequenced patients had shown CD8+CD57+ cell expansion by flow cytometry. CDR3 and TCR beta VDJ profiling relied on genomic DNA as the template. Each CDR3 protein gets one entry after TCRdb re-called the reads with MiXCR. The repertoire holds 200,000 to 250,000 distinct CDR3 sequences, about half seen once, with roughly 21% in the top ten. The source material was sorted CD4+, CD8+, or CD8+CD57+ T cells (not recorded which) from PBMCs. These receptors were collected from a human donor with aplastic anemia.

This clonotype was detected a few times. The chain couples TRBV9 to TRBJ1-6; a weak D match, TRBD1 (6 bases). Germline assignment: CDR1 SGDLS and CDR2 YYNGEE. The CDR3 runs to 15 residues. V was pared by 2 bases and J by 6 bases, with 12 bases between. The CDR3 reads CASSVTGNSNSPLHF. The CDR3 nucleotides are TGTGCCAGCAGCGTGACAGGAAATAGTAATTCACCCCTCCACTTT.

This clonotype was recorded many times. The gene calls are TRBV7-3 and TRBJ2-2; 9 bases map to TRBD1. The CDR3 contains 17 residues. After removal of 5 bases from V and 3 bases from J, the junction contained 10 bases not matched to a gene. Per the germline V gene, CDR1 is SGHTA and CDR2 is FQGTGA. The CDR3 DNA sequence: TGTGCCAGCAGCCATCAGGGGGACAGGGTGTACACCGGGGAGCTGTTTTTT. Protein product: CASSHQGDRVYTGELFF.

This clonotype was seen ten or more times. The rearrangement links TRBV20-1 to TRBJ1-4; 7 nucleotides match TRBD1. Germline CDR1 and CDR2: DFQATT and SNEGSKA (reference sequence). V lost 6 bases to trimming and J lost 5 bases; unmatched junction nucleotides: 12. This CDR3 contains 15 residues. This CDR3 is CSAKVPGGGNEKLFF. CDR3 in DNA: TGCAGTGCAAAAGTCCCAGGGGGGGGGAATGAAAAACTGTTTTTT.

V usage is TRBV7-9 and J usage is TRBJ1-2, with TRBD1 as a possible D gene (6 bases). V shed 9 bases and J shed 10 bases, with 15 bases lying between them. The length of the CDR3 is 11 residues. Germline V gene data show CDR1 as SEHNR and CDR2 as FQNEAQ (reference sequence). The CDR3 sequence: CASSAQGFYTF. The CDR3 DNA is TGTGCCAGTAGTGCACAGGGTTTCTACACCTTC.

This chain links TRBV7-2 with TRBJ2-7; possibly TRBD2 for D (5 bases). Germline CDR1 reads SGHTA; CDR2 reads FQGNSA. This CDR3 is built from 12 residues. The ends were cut back, 3 bases at V and 9 bases at J, with 12 bases in the middle. The CDR3 DNA follows: TGTGCCAGCAGCTTGATCGGGAATCTGCAGTACTTC. It yields the protein CASSLIGNLQYF.

The genes are TRBV7-9 and TRBJ2-5; possibly TRBD2 for D (7 bases). Germline V gene sequence: CDR1 SEHNR, CDR2 FQNEAQ (reference sequence). CDR3 length: 20 residues. V lost 11 bases and J 2 bases, leaving 36 bases between the germline ends. The DNA of the CDR3 is TGTGCCCAAAGAGGGAGGGGGGGACGCCTCTATCTGACAGGACAAGAGACCCAGTACTTC. It specifies CAQRGRGGRLYLTGQETQYF.

About this clonotype: The junction and the germline gene differ at one end; a read error may be behind it. The V call is TRBV10-3, the J call TRBJ2-3; D not certain. The germline V gene encodes CDR1 ENHRY and CDR2 SYGVKD. The CDR3 contains 15 residues. DNA of the CDR3: TGTGCCATCAGTGAGTCTATTGGCATCACAGTTACGCAGTATTTT. This codes for CAISESIGITVTQYF.

The rearrangement joins TRBV19 to TRBJ2-7; 7 positions match TRBD2. Per the germline V gene, CDR1 is LNHDA and CDR2 is SQIVND (reference sequence). The CDR3 spans 16 residues. After removal of 4 bases from V and 3 bases from J, the junction contained 12 bases not matched to a gene. The CDR3 DNA sequence: TGTGCCAGTAGTACCTCCTCTCTTAGCGGGTACTACGAGCAGTACTTC. Protein sequence: CASSTSSLSGYYEQYF.

V is TRBV30 and J is TRBJ2-5; the match to TRBD1 covers 8 bases. Germline assignment: CDR1 GTSNPN and CDR2 SVGIG (reference sequence). CDR3 size: 15 residues. The V segment lost 0 bases and the J segment 2 bases; nucleotides outside the gene matches: 5. CDR3 sequence reads: CAWSVKRTGQETQYF. CDR3 sequence (DNA): TGTGCCTGGAGTGTAAAACGGACAGGGCAAGAGACCCAGTACTTC.

In the case of this clonotype: Its ends do not fully match the called genes, so a read error is possible. The rearrangement links TRBV6-5 to TRBJ2-2; 7 nucleotides agree with TRBD1. In germline, CDR1 is MNHEY, CDR2 SVGAGI. The CDR3 contains 18 residues. CDR3: CASCYYRGVARDTGELFF. CDR3 coding DNA: TGTGCCAGCTGTTATTACAGGGGAGTTGCAAGGGACACCGGGGAGCTGTTTTTT.

In the case of this clonotype: This may arise from a read error, as a much more abundant clone is one base away. The rearrangement joins TRBV20-1 to TRBJ2-2; 7 bases fit TRBD2. Germline assignment: CDR1 DFQATT and CDR2 SNEGSKA (reference sequence). With 3 bases clipped from V and 6 bases from J, the junction kept 10 bases outside the gene matches. This CDR3 is built from 15 residues. CDR3 region: CSASGAGPSSGELFF. DNA for the CDR3: TGCAGTGCTAGTGGAGCGGGGCCCTCTTCCGGGGAGCTGTTTTTT.

This clonotype showed up just a few times. J is TRBJ1-2 and V is TRBV19; D may be TRBD1 (6 bases). There are 16 residues in the CDR3. CDR1 and CDR2 (germline): LNHDA, SQIVND (reference sequence). Trimming shortened V by 3 bases and J by 3 bases, and 17 bases separated the two germline ends. This chain's CDR3 is CASSISGGGGHYGYTF. In DNA, the CDR3 is TGTGCCAGTAGTATCTCGGGGGGCGGAGGTCACTATGGCTACACCTTC.

The J gene is TRBJ1-6, the V gene TRBV20-1, with D maybe TRBD1 (6 bases). V was clipped by 5 bases and J by 8 bases, with 16 bases between them. In germline, CDR1 is DFQATT, CDR2 SNEGSKA (reference sequence). The CDR3 spans 14 residues. CDR3 residues: CSARTELFDSPLHF. The DNA of the CDR3 is TGCAGTGCTCGGACAGAATTGTTCGATTCACCCCTCCACTTT.

By proportion, this clonotype is medium-sized. The rearrangement joins TRBV29-1 to TRBJ1-2; 7 bases map to TRBD1. Germline CDR1 and CDR2: SQVTM and ANQGSEA. This CDR3 is 13 amino acids long. Trimming cost V 8 bases and J 4 bases; bases outside gene matches: 10. The DNA of the CDR3 is TGCAGCACCCGGGACAGCTTTTCCTATGGCTACACCTTC. This sequence encodes CSTRDSFSYGYTF.

The chain employs TRBV20-1 and TRBJ2-5; D not certain. CDR3 length: 14 residues. The V end was cut by 0 bases, the J end by 5 bases, with 13 bases between. Germline values: CDR1 DFQATT, CDR2 SNEGSKA (reference sequence). This chain's CDR3 is CSARDLGNTETQYF. CDR3 DNA sequence: TGCAGTGCTAGAGATCTGGGGAATACGGAGACCCAGTACTTC.

There are a few counts of this clonotype. The chain's CDR3 is CASSLSWGAYSNQPQHF. CDR3 DNA: TGTGCCAGCAGTTTATCTTGGGGGGCTTATAGCAATCAGCCCCAGCATTTT. This chain links TRBV6-5 with TRBJ1-5, with TRBD1 as a possible D gene (6 bases). Germline-derived CDR1 and CDR2 are MNHEY and SVGAGI. CDR3 length equals 17 residues. The V gene lost 4 bases and the J gene lost 0 bases, with 16 bases spanning the gap.

This clonotype was recorded at least ten times. The V call is TRBV5-6, the J call TRBJ2-4; D might be TRBD1 (6 bases). The length of the CDR3 is 13 residues. Trimming removed 2 bases from V and 8 bases from J, with 11 bases in between. Germline CDR1 reads SGHDT; CDR2 reads YYEEEE. CDR3 in DNA: TGTGCCAGCAGCTTTGGCCCAGGGGACATTCAGTACTTC. Encoded protein: CASSFGPGDIQYF.

This clonotype was detected a few times. The chain recombines TRBV7-9 with TRBJ2-3; the match to TRBD2 covers 11 bases. Looked up from germline, CDR1 is SEHNR and CDR2 is FQNEAQ (reference sequence). The CDR3 loop spans 19 amino acids. V shed 1 base, J shed 4 bases, and the junction held 13 bases outside the gene matches. CDR3 in DNA: TGTGCCAGCAGCTTAGGAGATAGCGGGGGGGCAGTCTTTCCAGATACGCAGTATTTT. Translated, it gives CASSLGDSGGAVFPDTQYF.

This clonotype was counted at least ten times. The chain employs TRBV5-8 and TRBJ2-3, with TRBD2 matching 14 bases. Germline V gives CDR1 SGHTS, CDR2 YDEGEE. V shed 4 bases, J shed 4 bases, and the junction held 5 bases outside the gene matches. The CDR3 runs 16 residues. The CDR3 is CASSQTSGGAPDTQYF. CDR3 bases: TGTGCCAGCAGCCAGACTAGCGGGGGGGCCCCAGATACGCAGTATTTT.

The chain joins TRBV6-1 to TRBJ1-5; no reliable D call. V gave up 2 bases and J gave up 4 bases, with 6 bases separating them. CDR1 MNHNS and CDR2 SASEGT come from the germline V gene. There are 13 residues in the CDR3. CDR3 nucleotides: TGTGCCAGCAGTGAATTGGGGAATCAGCCCCAGCATTTT. Translating gives CASSELGNQPQHF.

On this clonotype: The junction differs from germline at one of its ends, possibly a read error. The rearrangement uses TRBV19 and TRBJ1-5; possible D gene TRBD1, 5 bases. The CDR3 is 14 amino acids. Germline CDR1 LNHDA, CDR2 SQIVND (reference sequence). CDR3 sequence: CANKPGPSNQPQHF. DNA of the CDR3: TGTGCCAACAAGCCGGGACCGAGCAATCAGCCCCAGCATTTC.

The table lists this clonotype with many counts. V and J are TRBV5-1 and TRBJ2-3; 7 bases map to TRBD1. The length of the CDR3 is 16 residues. Germline CDR1 reads SGHRS; CDR2 reads YFSETQ. Trimming removed 0 bases from V and 0 bases from J; junction bases left unmatched: 4. CDR3 nucleotides: TGCGCCAGCAGCTTGGGGTACAGGGGTAGCACAGATACGCAGTATTTT. Translation gives CASSLGYRGSTDTQYF.

The chain links TRBV15 to TRBJ2-1; 14 positions match TRBD2. The length of the CDR3 is 15 residues. Germline CDR1 and CDR2: LNHNV and YYDKDF (reference sequence). V shed 5 bases and J 10 bases; nucleotides not matched to a gene: 7. The CDR3 sequence: CATSGPTSGRGEQFF. DNA for the CDR3: TGTGCCACCAGCGGGCCGACTAGCGGGAGGGGCGAGCAGTTCTTC.

V gene TRBV10-1 combines with J gene TRBJ1-5; no definite D call. The germline V and J ends were trimmed by 2 bases and 11 bases, with 16 bases remaining between them. Germline V gives CDR1 WNHNN, CDR2 SYGVQD (reference sequence). The CDR3 sequence is 14 residues long. CDR3 in DNA: TGCGCCAGCAGTGAGGTTCCGAGCCGTGGGACCCAGCATTTT. Its translation: CASSEVPSRGTQHF.

The rearrangement links TRBV15 to TRBJ2-6, with 9 nucleotides matching TRBD2. V was pared by 1 base and J by 2 bases, with 9 bases of the junction left unmatched. The CDR3 consists of 19 residues. Germline V CDR1 and CDR2: LNHNV, YYDKDF (reference sequence). The CDR3, as DNA: TGTGCCACCAGCAGAGTAGCGGGAGAGACTGCACCTGGGGCCAACGTCCTGACTTTC. Protein product: CATSRVAGETAPGANVLTF.

Details on this clonotype: A clone one base away is much larger, so this may be a read error. The chain employs TRBV5-1 and TRBJ2-2; D gene ambiguous. CDR3 length: 15 amino acids. V gave up 4 bases and J gave up 0 bases, with 10 bases separating them. The V gene's germline CDR1 is SGHRS and CDR2 YFSETQ. Here the CDR3 DNA reads TGCGCCAGCAGCGAATCTGCAGCGAACACCGGGGAGCTGTTTTTT. Encoded protein: CASSESAANTGELFF.